A selection of T cell receptor beta chains follows, all from one sample in a study of identifying expanded T cells in peripheral blood. Sequencing used immunoSEQ multiplex PCR; TCRdb keeps in-frame clones, though not all of them. The table records about 130,000 clones, 86% of them present only once. Sequenced input: blood. All receptors derive from a person aged 18 to 70 in good health. Both conserved end residues are part of each CDR3. Each record gives: V gene, J gene, clone size, D gene, CDR3 protein, CDR3 DNA. D genes are given only for firm matches. The listing skips clone size in some rows; elsewhere it reads once, few, many or a size class.

>TRBV6-5|TRBJ2-3|-|-
CASRERGGRGDTQYF
TGTGCCAGCAGGGAGCGAGGGGGGCGGGGAGATACGCAGTATTTT
>TRBV28|TRBJ1-1|-|-
CASSGSWMPQAFF
TGTGCCAGCAGTGGGTCCTGGATGCCACAAGCTTTCTTT
>TRBV5-1|TRBJ1-2|few|-
CASSLDNGYGYTF
TGCGCCAGCAGCTTGGATAATGGCTATGGCTACACCTTC
>TRBV7-2|TRBJ1-2|-|TRBD1
CASSVRTGAHYGYTF
TGTGCCAGCAGCGTACGAACAGGGGCCCACTATGGCTACACCTTC
>TRBV29-1|TRBJ1-6|-|-
CSVEGPDTYSPLHF
TGCAGCGTTGAAGGTCCGGACACTTATTCACCCCTCCACTTT
>TRBV18|TRBJ1-2|-|-
CASSAGGDYGYTF
TGTGCCAGCTCAGCCGGGGGGGACTATGGCTACACCTTC
>TRBV27|TRBJ2-5|-|-
CASSFGLPTVGETQYF
TGTGCCAGCAGTTTTGGCCTCCCGACTGTAGGAGAGACCCAGTACTTC
>TRBV9|TRBJ1-6|-|-
CASSPEKYNSPLHF
TGTGCCAGCAGCCCAGAAAAGTATAATTCACCCCTCCACTTT
>TRBV5-4|TRBJ1-4|few|-
CASSYSDNEKLFF
TGTGCCAGCAGCTATTCGGATAATGAAAAACTGTTTTTT
>TRBV6-1|TRBJ1-2|-|-
CASRTDRNYGYTF
TGTGCCAGCAGAACCGACAGGAACTATGGCTACACCTTC
>TRBV6-1|TRBJ2-2|-|-
CASSAGPINTGELFF
TGTGCCAGCAGTGCGGGACCGATAAACACCGGGGAGCTGTTTTTT
>TRBV25-1|TRBJ2-7|-|TRBD1
CASSESGWGQGAYEQYF
TGTGCCAGCAGTGAATCCGGTTGGGGACAGGGGGCCTACGAGCAGTACTTC
>TRBV6-5|TRBJ2-4|-|-
CASRTEHIQYF
TGTGCCAGCAGGACAGAGCACATTCAGTACTTC
>TRBV6-1|TRBJ1-3|once|-
CASSDPPDGSGNTIYF
TGTGCCAGCAGTGATCCCCCGGACGGCTCTGGAAACACCATATATTTT
>TRBV14|TRBJ2-1|-|TRBD2
CASSQGSSGGKFF
TGTGCCAGCAGCCAAGGTAGTTCGGGGGGAAAGTTCTTC
>TRBV7-2|TRBJ2-7|-|-
CASSGIASGEQYF
TGTGCCAGCAGCGGCATTGCAAGCGGCGAGCAGTACTTC
>TRBV21-1|TRBJ1-5|-|-
CASSTEGPERYSNQPQHF
TGTGCCAGCAGCACGGAGGGGCCTGAGCGTTATAGCAATCAGCCCCAGCATTTT
>TRBV6-1|TRBJ1-5|-|-
CASSETSQGNQPQHF
TGTGCCAGCAGTGAAACGTCACAAGGTAATCAGCCCCAGCATTTT
>TRBV14|TRBJ2-4|few|-
CASSQGPKNIQYF
TGTGCCAGCAGCCAGGGCCCCAAAAACATTCAGTACTTC
>TRBV19|TRBJ2-1|-|TRBD2
CASSRLAGNEQFF
TGTGCCAGTAGTAGGCTAGCGGGGAATGAGCAGTTCTTC
>TRBV2|TRBJ1-6|many|TRBD1
CASRDYLDRGSPLHF
TGTGCCAGCAGAGACTACCTGGACAGGGGATCACCCCTCCACTTT
>TRBV19|TRBJ1-2|-|TRBD1
CASSIVGQYYGYTF
TGTGCCAGTAGTATTGTGGGACAGTACTATGGCTACACCTTC
>TRBV6-6|TRBJ1-5|-|-
CASGGLQPQHF
TGTGCCAGCGGAGGGTTGCAGCCCCAGCATTTT
>TRBV5-1|TRBJ2-1|-|TRBD1
CASSSLGQHEQFF
TGCGCCAGCAGCTCCCTGGGACAGCATGAGCAGTTCTTC
>TRBV28|TRBJ2-3|-|TRBD2
CASSSQTSGNTQYF
TGTGCCAGCAGCTCCCAAACTAGCGGGAATACGCAGTATTTT
>TRBV7-2|TRBJ1-1|-|-
CASSLESDTEAFF
TGTGCCAGCAGCTTAGAGTCGGACACTGAAGCTTTCTTT
>TRBV5-4|TRBJ1-1|-|-
CASSLVQSNTEAFF
TGTGCCAGCAGCTTGGTACAGTCGAACACTGAAGCTTTCTTT
>TRBV18|TRBJ1-2|-|-
CASSPRGDSPGYTF
TGTGCCAGCTCACCAAGGGGGGACTCCCCCGGCTACACCTTC
>TRBV7-9|TRBJ1-1|-|TRBD1
CASSDPGGLVTEAFF
TGTGCCAGCAGCGATCCAGGGGGGTTGGTCACTGAAGCTTTCTTT
>TRBV2|TRBJ1-4|-|TRBD1
CASSQGANEKLFF
TGTGCCAGCAGTCAGGGGGCTAATGAAAAACTGTTTTTT
>TRBV27|TRBJ2-7|-|TRBD2
CARGGSRTYEQYF
TGTGCCAGGGGAGGGAGTCGCACCTACGAGCAGTACTTC
>TRBV7-9|TRBJ1-2|-|-
CASSLGEWGYGYTF
TGTGCCAGCAGCTTAGGGGAGTGGGGCTATGGCTACACCTTC
>TRBV6-6|TRBJ1-2|-|-
CASTFLRGGGYGYTF
TGTGCCAGCACCTTCCTTCGGGGGGGTGGCTATGGCTACACCTTC
>TRBV28|TRBJ2-2|-|-
CASSPGSKNTGELFF
TGTGCCAGCAGCCCGGGATCGAAGAACACCGGGGAGCTGTTTTTT
>TRBV27|TRBJ2-5|-|-
CASSPDSGTMGPETQYF
TGTGCCAGCAGTCCAGACTCCGGGACAATGGGCCCCGAGACCCAGTACTTC
>TRBV5-1|TRBJ1-2|once|-
CASSYNRPNYGYTF
TGCGCCAGCAGCTATAACAGGCCTAACTATGGCTACACCTTC
>TRBV27|TRBJ2-5|-|TRBD1
CASSLRTTDRVGQETQYF
TGTGCCAGCAGTCTCCGAACTACCGACAGGGTGGGCCAAGAGACCCAGTACTTC
>TRBV6-6|TRBJ2-3|-|TRBD2
CASSYLGLADIDTQYF
TGTGCCAGCAGTTACCTGGGACTAGCGGATATAGATACGCAGTATTTT
>TRBV18|TRBJ2-1|-|TRBD2
CASSPTGTSGNEQFF
TGTGCCAGCTCACCAACCGGGACTAGCGGTAATGAGCAGTTCTTC
>TRBV5-4|TRBJ2-7|-|-
CASSLLGGAGSYEQYF
TGTGCCAGCAGCTTGTTGGGGGGCGCGGGTTCCTACGAGCAGTACTTC
>TRBV14|TRBJ2-2|-|TRBD2
CASSQAWGRATTGELFF
TGTGCCAGCAGCCAAGCTTGGGGGAGGGCCACCACCGGGGAGCTGTTTTTT
>TRBV6-5|TRBJ2-6|-|-
CASSNRAGANVLTF
TGTGCCAGCAGTAACAGGGCTGGGGCCAACGTCCTGACTTTC
>TRBV4-2|TRBJ1-5|-|-
CASSQDGQGSQPQHF
TGTGCCAGCAGCCAAGATGGCCAGGGGAGTCAGCCCCAGCATTTT
>TRBV19|TRBJ1-6|-|-
CASRREQGSFSPLHF
TGTGCCAGTAGACGGGAACAGGGATCCTTTTCACCCCTCCACTTT